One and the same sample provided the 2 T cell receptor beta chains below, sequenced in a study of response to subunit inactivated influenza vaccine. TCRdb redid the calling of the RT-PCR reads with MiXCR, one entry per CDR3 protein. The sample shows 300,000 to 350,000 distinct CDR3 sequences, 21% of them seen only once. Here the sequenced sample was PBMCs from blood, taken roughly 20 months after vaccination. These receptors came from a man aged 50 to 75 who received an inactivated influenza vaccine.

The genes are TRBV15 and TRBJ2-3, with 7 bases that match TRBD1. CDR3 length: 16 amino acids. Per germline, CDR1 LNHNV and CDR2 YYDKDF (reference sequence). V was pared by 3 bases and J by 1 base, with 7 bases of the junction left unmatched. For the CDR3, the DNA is TGTGCCACCAGCAGGGGGGACAGAGTTCGCACAGATACGCAGTATTTT. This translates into CATSRGDRVRTDTQYF.

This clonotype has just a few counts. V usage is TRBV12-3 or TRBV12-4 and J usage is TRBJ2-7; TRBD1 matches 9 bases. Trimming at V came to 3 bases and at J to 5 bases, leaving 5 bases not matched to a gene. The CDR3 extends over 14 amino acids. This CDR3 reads CASSFGGTGHEQYF. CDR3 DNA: TGTGCCAGCAGTTTTGGGGGGACAGGGCACGAGCAGTACTTC.